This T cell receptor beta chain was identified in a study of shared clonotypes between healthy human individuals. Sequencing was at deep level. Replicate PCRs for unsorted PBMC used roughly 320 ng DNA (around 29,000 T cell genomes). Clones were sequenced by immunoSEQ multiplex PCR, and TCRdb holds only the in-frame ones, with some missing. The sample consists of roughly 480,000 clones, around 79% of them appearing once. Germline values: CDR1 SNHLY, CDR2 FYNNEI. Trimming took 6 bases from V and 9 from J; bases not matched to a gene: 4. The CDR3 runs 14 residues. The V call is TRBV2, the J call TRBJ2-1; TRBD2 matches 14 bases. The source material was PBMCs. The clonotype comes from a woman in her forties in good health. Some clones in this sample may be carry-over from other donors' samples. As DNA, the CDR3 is TGTGCCAGCAGCGGACTAGCGGGAGGTGGTGAGCAGTTCTTC. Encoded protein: CASSGLAGGGEQFF.